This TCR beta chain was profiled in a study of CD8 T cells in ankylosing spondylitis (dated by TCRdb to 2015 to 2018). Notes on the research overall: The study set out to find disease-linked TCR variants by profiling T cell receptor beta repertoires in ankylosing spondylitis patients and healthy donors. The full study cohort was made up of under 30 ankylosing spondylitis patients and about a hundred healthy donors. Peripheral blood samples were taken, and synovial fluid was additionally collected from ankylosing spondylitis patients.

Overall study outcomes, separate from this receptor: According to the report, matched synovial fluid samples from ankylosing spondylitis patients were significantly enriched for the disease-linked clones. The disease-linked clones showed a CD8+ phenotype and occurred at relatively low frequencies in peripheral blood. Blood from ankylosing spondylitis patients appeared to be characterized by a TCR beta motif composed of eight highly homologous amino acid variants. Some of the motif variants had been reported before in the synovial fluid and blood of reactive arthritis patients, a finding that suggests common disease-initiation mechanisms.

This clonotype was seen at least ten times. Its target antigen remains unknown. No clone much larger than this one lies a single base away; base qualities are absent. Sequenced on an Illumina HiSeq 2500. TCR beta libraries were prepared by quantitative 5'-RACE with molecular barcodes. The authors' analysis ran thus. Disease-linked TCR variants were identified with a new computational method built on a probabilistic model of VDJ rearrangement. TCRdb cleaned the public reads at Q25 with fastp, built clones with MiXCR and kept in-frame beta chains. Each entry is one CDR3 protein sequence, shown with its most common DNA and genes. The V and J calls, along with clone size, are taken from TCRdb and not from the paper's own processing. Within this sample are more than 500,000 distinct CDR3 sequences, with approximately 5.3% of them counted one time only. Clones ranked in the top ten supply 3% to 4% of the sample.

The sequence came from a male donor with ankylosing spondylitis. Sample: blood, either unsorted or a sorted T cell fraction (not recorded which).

In nucleotide form, the sequence is TGCAGTGCTAGGTCTCAGGGGGCTGGGGAGCAGTACTTC. This sequence encodes CSARSQGAGEQYF. Rearrangement joined TRBV20-1 to TRBJ2-7, and 8 junctional nucleotides match TRBD1. The CDR3 numbers 13 residues from cysteine through phenylalanine. Solely the CDR3 DNA is kept, with 39 bases framed from the first base. CDR1 and CDR2 (DFQATT, SNEGSKA) derive from the germline V gene (reference sequence). Relative to germline, V is missing 3 bases and J is missing 7 bases, with 8 bases of the junction outside any gene match.